The 27 T cell receptor beta chains below come from one sample, sequenced in a study of blood T cell repertoires in COVID-19 (dated by TCRdb to 2020 to 2021). The receptor library was made with the immunoSEQ multiplex PCR assay. Drawn from immuneACCESS, this table holds only the in-frame rearrangements with V and J called that TCRdb kept. Clones are partly lost; checked studies trace under half to an unresolved V gene and leave the rest unexplained. This sample gives about 160,000 clones in total; around 90% of them show up just once. 3% to 4.5% of the sample lies in the top ten. Sequences were obtained from peripheral blood. The receptors stem from a woman aged 55-70 years who had recovered from COVID-19.

The chain combines TRBV28 with TRBJ1-5; D unclear. Germline V lookup: CDR1 MDHEN, CDR2 SYDVKM. V gave up 5 bases and J gave up 4 bases, with 12 bases separating them. CDR3 length equals 14 residues. Written as DNA, the CDR3 is TGTGCCAGCAGTCGCTCGGGTTTTAATCAGCCCCAGCATTTT. This translates into CASSRSGFNQPQHF.

The chain combines TRBV2 with TRBJ1-2, with D maybe TRBD1 (5 bases). The germline gives CDR1 SNHLY, CDR2 FYNNEI. Trimming left V 7 bases short and J 4 bases short, with 16 bases between. The CDR3 loop spans 14 amino acids. CDR3 protein: CASKEQAGSYGYTF. The CDR3 DNA is TGTGCCAGCAAAGAACAGGCAGGTAGCTATGGCTACACCTTC.

The chain carries TRBV2 and TRBJ1-5, with a tentative D call TRBD1 (5 bases). The CDR3 runs 15 residues. Trimming left V 4 bases short and J 7 bases short, with 17 bases between. CDR1 SNHLY and CDR2 FYNNEI come from the germline V gene. CDR3 DNA sequence: TGTGCCAGCAGTGGATCCCGCCAGGGCGTGCAGCCCCAGCATTTT. This translates into CASSGSRQGVQPQHF.

V is TRBV10-1 and J is TRBJ1-6, with 9 bases lining up with TRBD1. This CDR3 region has 16 residues. In germline, CDR1 is WNHNN, CDR2 SYGVQD (reference sequence). The ends lost 6 bases at V and 8 bases at J; junction bases unmatched: 11. The CDR3 sequence is CASSLGGGQGYSPLHF. The CDR3 nucleotides are TGCGCCAGCAGCCTCGGGGGCGGACAGGGGTATTCACCCCTCCACTTT.

The chain recombines TRBV29-1 with TRBJ1-4, with 10 nucleotides matching TRBD1. The germline V gene encodes CDR1 SQVTM and CDR2 ANQGSEA. The length of the CDR3 is 14 residues. V dropped 6 bases and J dropped 5; count of bases not matched to a gene: 6. CDR3 coding DNA: TGCAGCGTAATCCCGGGACAGGGGAATGAAAAACTGTTTTTT. Residues: CSVIPGQGNEKLFF.

The chain combines TRBV5-1 with TRBJ2-7, with 9 bases identical to TRBD2. V gave up 0 bases and J gave up 0 bases; unmatched junction bases: 7. The CDR3 is made up of 17 amino acids. Germline-derived CDR1 and CDR2 are SGHRS and YFSETQ. CDR3 DNA: TGCGCCAGCAGCTTGGATCCTAGCGGGGACTTCTCCTACGAGCAGTACTTC. Translated, it gives CASSLDPSGDFSYEQYF.

The chain couples TRBV9 to TRBJ2-1; 9 positions agree with TRBD2. The CDR3 is made up of 16 amino acids. Trimming cost V 1 base and J 7 bases; bases outside gene matches: 9. In germline, CDR1 is SGDLS, CDR2 YYNGEE. DNA of the CDR3: TGTGCCAGCAGCGTATCCACTGCGGGGGGGGTTAATGAGCAGTTCTTC. Translation: CASSVSTAGGVNEQFF.

V gene TRBV3-1 (or the pseudogene TRBV3-2) combines with J gene TRBJ2-5; 12 bases agree with TRBD2. Germline CDR1 and CDR2: LGHDT and YNNKEL (reference sequence). Trimming took 3 bases from V and 3 from J; bases not matched to a gene: 5. The CDR3 consists of 16 residues. The CDR3 loop is CASSQWTSGNEETQYF. CDR3 sequence (DNA): TGTGCCAGCAGCCAGTGGACTAGCGGGAACGAAGAGACCCAGTACTTC.

This sequence joins TRBV29-1 and TRBJ2-2; perhaps TRBD2 as D (6 bases). The germline CDR1 and CDR2 sequences are SQVTM and ANQGSEA. This CDR3 has 13 amino acids. Trimming took off 3 bases at V and 4 bases at J, with 9 bases between the two ends. This CDR3 reads CSVEGGGTGELFF. CDR3 nucleotide sequence: TGCAGCGTTGAGGGGGGAGGCACCGGGGAGCTGTTTTTT.

This clone was counted between two and nine times. V usage is TRBV2 and J usage is TRBJ2-7, with a weak D call TRBD1 (6 bases). CDR1 is SNHLY and CDR2 is FYNNEI in the germline V gene. CDR3 size: 13 residues. The V gene lost 7 bases and the J gene lost 3 bases, with 13 bases spanning the gap. CDR3 DNA: TGTGCCAGCAAGCCAGGGGACATCTACGAGCAGTACTTC. This encodes CASKPGDIYEQYF.

The V and J genes are TRBV28 and TRBJ2-7, with D possibly TRBD1 on 6 matching bases. Germline V CDR1 and CDR2: MDHEN, SYDVKM. CDR3 length: 13 residues. The V and J ends lost 6 bases and 3 bases respectively, with 12 bases between them. This CDR3 is CASRAGTIYEQYF. The CDR3 DNA is TGTGCCAGCAGGGCCGGGACAATCTACGAGCAGTACTTC.

The V and J genes are TRBV10-1 and TRBJ2-1, with 10 bases identical to TRBD1. Trimming at V came to 3 bases and at J to 2 bases, leaving 1 base not matched to a gene. CDR1 WNHNN and CDR2 SYGVQD come from the germline V gene (reference sequence). CDR3 length equals 15 residues. As DNA, the CDR3 is TGCGCCAGCAGTGAAGGACAGGGGGCCTACAATGAGCAGTTCTTC. It codes for CASSEGQGAYNEQFF.

The chain is built from TRBV5-1 and TRBJ1-6; TRBD1 might be the D (5 bases). Per germline, CDR1 SGHRS and CDR2 YFSETQ. V was trimmed by 4 bases and J by 8 bases, leaving 13 bases between them. CDR3 size: 14 residues. CDR3 sequence: CASSQGWGDSPLHF. The CDR3 DNA follows: TGCGCCAGCAGCCAGGGCTGGGGGGATTCACCCCTCCACTTT.

Here the CDR3 reads CASSFLQGSDTQYF. DNA of the CDR3: TGTGCCAGCAGCTTCCTCCAGGGATCCGATACGCAGTATTTT. The chain couples TRBV5-5 to TRBJ2-3; possible D gene TRBD1, 5 bases. This CDR3 has 14 residues. The germline V gene encodes CDR1 SGHKS and CDR2 YYEKEE (reference sequence). Trimming removed 2 bases at V and 6 bases at J, with 13 bases between.

V gene TRBV5-1 combines with J gene TRBJ2-2; 8 bases match TRBD2. From germline, CDR1 is SGHRS and CDR2 YFSETQ. J gave up 8 bases and V 0 bases, and 0 bases lay outside the gene matches. The CDR3 is 13 amino acids. The CDR3 nucleotides are TGCGCCAGCAGCTTGGGACTAGCGGGGGAGCTGTTTTTT. Translation gives CASSLGLAGELFF.

V gene TRBV6-2 or TRBV6-3 combines with J gene TRBJ1-1, with TRBD1 identical over 8 bases. The CDR3 contains 16 residues. V was clipped by 0 bases and J by 5 bases; unmatched bases: 8. Germline CDR1 and CDR2: MNHEY and SVGEGT. CDR3: CASSYSRTGYGTEAFF. The CDR3 bases are TGTGCCAGCAGTTACTCCAGGACAGGGTATGGGACTGAAGCTTTCTTT.

As for this clone: Other nucleotide sequences from this sample produce the same CDR3. This sequence joins TRBV7-9 and TRBJ2-7; 11 bases align to TRBD1. J was trimmed by 7 bases and V by 0 bases; bases with no gene match: 8. CDR1 is SEHNR and CDR2 is FQNEAQ in the germline V gene (reference sequence). CDR3 size: 16 residues. For the CDR3, the DNA is TGTGCCAGCAGCTTAGCGCTCGGACAGGGGGCTCGGGAGCAGTACTTC. Its protein is CASSLALGQGAREQYF.

The V gene is TRBV5-1, the J gene TRBJ2-1, with TRBD2 matching 12 bases. The CDR3 sequence is 15 residues long. CDR1 is SGHRS and CDR2 is YFSETQ in the germline V gene. V shed 4 bases, J shed 7 bases, and the junction held 6 bases outside the gene matches. The CDR3 region has the DNA TGCGCCAGCAGCCCGCCTAGCGGGGGGGGGAATGAGCAGTTCTTC. This codes for CASSPPSGGGNEQFF.

The chain uses TRBV11-2 and TRBJ2-3; TRBD2 agrees at 13 bases. Trimming at V came to 5 bases and at J to 3 bases, leaving 5 bases not matched to a gene. CDR1 is SGHAT and CDR2 is FQNNGV in the germline V gene. CDR3 size: 16 residues. The CDR3 loop is CASSILAGGLTDTQYF. Here the CDR3 DNA reads TGTGCCAGCAGCATACTAGCGGGGGGGCTAACAGATACGCAGTATTTT.

V and J are TRBV6-1 and TRBJ1-4, with unresolved D. Per the germline V gene, CDR1 is MNHNS and CDR2 is SASEGT. Trimming shortened V by 2 bases and J by 0 bases, and 4 bases separated the two germline ends. There are 14 residues in the CDR3. CDR3 sequence: CASSEQATNEKLFF. The CDR3, as DNA: TGTGCCAGCAGTGAACAGGCAACTAATGAAAAACTGTTTTTT.

V and J are TRBV9 and TRBJ2-2; possible D gene TRBD1, 6 bases. Germline CDR1 reads SGDLS; CDR2 reads YYNGEE. V lost 4 bases and J lost 7, with 17 bases in between. The CDR3 runs to 15 residues. CDR3 coding DNA: TGTGCCAGCAGCATAGACAGGAGAACAAGCGGGGAGCTGTTTTTT. This sequence encodes CASSIDRRTSGELFF.

The gene calls are TRBV28 and TRBJ2-7; D possibly corresponds to TRBD2 (6 bases). From germline, CDR1 is MDHEN and CDR2 SYDVKM. Trimming removed 6 bases at V and 7 bases at J, with 22 bases between. The CDR3 is 15 amino acids. The CDR3: CASSPLGGREREQYF. CDR3 coding DNA: TGTGCCAGCAGCCCCCTGGGAGGAAGAGAGAGGGAGCAGTACTTC.

J is TRBJ1-4 and V is TRBV10-2; 8 nucleotides align to TRBD1. The CDR3 has 14 residues. Germline CDR1 WSHSY, CDR2 SAAADI. Losses at the gene ends were 3 bases for V and 8 bases for J; bases not matched to a gene: 5. In DNA form, the CDR3 reads TGCGCCAGCAGTGAAGCAGGGGGCTGGGAAAAACTGTTTTTT. The encoded protein is CASSEAGGWEKLFF.

To note about this clone: Other DNA sequences from this sample encode an identical CDR3 as well. The chain combines TRBV5-1 with TRBJ1-4; 11 nucleotides match TRBD1. J lost 8 bases, V lost 4 bases, and 4 bases had no gene match. Germline V gene data show CDR1 as SGHRS and CDR2 as YFSETQ. The CDR3 is made up of 14 amino acids. The CDR3: CASSTGTGGEKLFF. CDR3 nucleotides: TGCGCCAGCAGCACCGGGACAGGGGGGGAAAAACTGTTTTTT.

This clone came up once. This chain joins TRBV19 and TRBJ1-6, with D uncertain. The V end lost 7 bases, the J end lost 1 base, and 8 bases lay between the germline ends. Per germline, CDR1 LNHDA and CDR2 SQIVND (reference sequence). The CDR3 loop spans 14 amino acids. CDR3 sequence: CASKEGSYNSPLHF. DNA of the CDR3: TGTGCCAGTAAAGAGGGATCCTATAATTCACCCCTCCACTTT.

The gene calls are TRBV4-1 and TRBJ2-3; no reliable D call. The CDR3 runs to 14 residues. Trimming shortened V by 4 bases and J by 2 bases, and 10 bases separated the two germline ends. CDR1 MGHRA and CDR2 YSYEKL come from the germline V gene. The CDR3 DNA reads TGCGCCAGCAGCCGCGGTCTCGCCACAGATACGCAGTATTTT. This gives the protein CASSRGLATDTQYF.

The V and J genes are TRBV7-9 and TRBJ2-7; 8 bases agree with TRBD2. Trimming took 5 bases from V and 4 from J; bases not matched to a gene: 10. CDR1 and CDR2 from the germline V gene are SEHNR and FQNEAQ (reference sequence). The CDR3 is made up of 15 amino acids. CDR3 protein: CASSQSGGTGYEQYF. In nucleotides, the CDR3 is TGTGCCAGCAGCCAAAGCGGGGGCACTGGGTACGAGCAGTACTTC. The whole variable domain, filled in from reference TRBV7-9 and TRBJ2-7, reads DTGVSQNPRHKITKRGQNVTFRCDPISEHNRLYWYRQTLGQGPEFLTYFQNEAQLEKSRLLSDRFSAERPKGSFSTLEIQRTEQGDSAMYLCASSQSGGTGYEQYFGPGTRLTVT.